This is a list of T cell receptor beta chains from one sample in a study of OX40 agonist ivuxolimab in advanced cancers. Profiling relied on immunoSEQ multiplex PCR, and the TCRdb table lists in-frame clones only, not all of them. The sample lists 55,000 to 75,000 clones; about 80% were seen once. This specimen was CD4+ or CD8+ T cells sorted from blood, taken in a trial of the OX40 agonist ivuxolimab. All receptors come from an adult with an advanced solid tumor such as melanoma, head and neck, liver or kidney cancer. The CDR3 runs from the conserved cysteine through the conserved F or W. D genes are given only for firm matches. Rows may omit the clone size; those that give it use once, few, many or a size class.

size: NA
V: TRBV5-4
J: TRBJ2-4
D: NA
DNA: TGTGCCAGCAGCATACAGGGAAAAATAGCCAAAAACATTCAGTACTTC
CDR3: CASSIQGKIAKNIQYF

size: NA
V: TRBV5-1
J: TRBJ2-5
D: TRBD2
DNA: TGCGCCAGCAGCTTGGCGACTAGCGGGGGAGTAGAGACCCAGTACTTC
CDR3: CASSLATSGGVETQYF

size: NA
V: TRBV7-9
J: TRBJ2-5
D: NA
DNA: TGTGCCAGCAGCTTCGGCAGGCAAGAGACCCAGTACTTC
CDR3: CASSFGRQETQYF

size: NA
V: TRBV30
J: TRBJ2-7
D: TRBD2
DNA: TGTGCCTGGAGGAACGGGGGGGCCAACCCCTACGAGCAGTACTTC
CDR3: CAWRNGGANPYEQYF

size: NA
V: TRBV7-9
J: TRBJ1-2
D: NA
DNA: TGTGCCAGCAGCTTATCCTATGGCTACACCTTC
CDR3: CASSLSYGYTF

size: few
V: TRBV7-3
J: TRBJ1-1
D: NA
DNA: TGTGCCAGCAGCTTATCCGGGACGCTGCGGGGCACTGAAGCTTTCTTT
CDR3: CASSLSGTLRGTEAFF

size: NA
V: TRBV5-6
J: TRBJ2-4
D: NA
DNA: TGTGCCAGCAGCTTAGAACGAGGGGCTGTTAAAAACATTCAGTACTTC
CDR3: CASSLERGAVKNIQYF

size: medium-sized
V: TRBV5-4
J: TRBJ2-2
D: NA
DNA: TGTGCCAGCAGCCCCGGGGGGCAGAACACCGGGGAGCTGTTTTTT
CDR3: CASSPGGQNTGELFF

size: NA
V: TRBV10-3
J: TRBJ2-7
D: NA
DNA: TGTGCCATCAGGGACATATACGAGCAGTACTTC
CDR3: CAIRDIYEQYF

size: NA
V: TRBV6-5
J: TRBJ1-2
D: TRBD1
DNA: TGTGCCAGCAGTCAACAGGGGAGGAATGGCTACACCTTC
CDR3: CASSQQGRNGYTF

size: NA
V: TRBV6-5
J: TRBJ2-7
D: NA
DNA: TGTGCCAGCAGTAGTCTCTACGAGCAGTACTTC
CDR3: CASSSLYEQYF

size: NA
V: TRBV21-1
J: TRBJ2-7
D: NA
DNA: TGTGCCAGCAGCCCAGGGACAGGGAACTACGAGCAGTACTTC
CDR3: CASSPGTGNYEQYF

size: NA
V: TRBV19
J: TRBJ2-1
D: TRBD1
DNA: TGTGCCAGTGGATCCGGGACAGGGCTCAATGAGCAGTTCTTC
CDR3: CASGSGTGLNEQFF

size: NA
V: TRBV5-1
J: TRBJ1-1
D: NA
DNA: TGCGCCAGCAGCTTGAATTTAGGGTCCACTGAAGCTTTCTTT
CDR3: CASSLNLGSTEAFF

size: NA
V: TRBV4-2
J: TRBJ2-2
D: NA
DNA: TGTGCCAGCAGCCAGCTCTTTGGGACCGGGGAGCTGTTTTTT
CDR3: CASSQLFGTGELFF

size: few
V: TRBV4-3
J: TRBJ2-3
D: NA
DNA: TGCGCCAGCAGCCAAGAGTTAGCTAGCACAGATACGCAGTATTTT
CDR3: CASSQELASTDTQYF

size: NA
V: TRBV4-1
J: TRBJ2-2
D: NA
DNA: TGCGCCAGCAGCCAAGTGGGGGTCGGGGGCCTCTCTAACGAGCTGTTTTTT
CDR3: CASSQVGVGGLSNELFF

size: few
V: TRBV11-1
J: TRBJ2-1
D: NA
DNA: TGTGCCAGCAGCACCCGAGGGTGGGGGGACAATGAGCAGTTCTTC
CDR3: CASSTRGWGDNEQFF

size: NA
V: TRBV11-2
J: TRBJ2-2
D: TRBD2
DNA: TGTGCCAGCAGCGCGCCGGGACTAGCGGGAGCCGGGGAGCTGTTTTTT
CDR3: CASSAPGLAGAGELFF

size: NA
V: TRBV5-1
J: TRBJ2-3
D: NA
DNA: TGCGCCAGCACCTCCCTAGCGCCCGGCGGAACGCAGTATTTT
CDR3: CASTSLAPGGTQYF

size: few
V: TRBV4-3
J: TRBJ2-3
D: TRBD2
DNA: TGCGCCAGCAGCCAAGTGTTAGCGGGGGGGCATGATACGCAGTATTTT
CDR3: CASSQVLAGGHDTQYF

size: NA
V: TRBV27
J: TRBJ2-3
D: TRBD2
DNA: TGTGCCAGCAGTTCCGTGGGAGCGGGGACAGATACGCAGTATTTT
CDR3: CASSSVGAGTDTQYF

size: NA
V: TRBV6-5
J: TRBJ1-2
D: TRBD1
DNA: TGTGCCAGCAGTTACTACGGACAGGATTATGGCTACACCTTC
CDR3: CASSYYGQDYGYTF

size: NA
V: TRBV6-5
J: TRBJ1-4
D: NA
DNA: TGTGCCAGCAGTTTCGACAGGTTTGAAAAACTGTTTTTT
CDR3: CASSFDRFEKLFF

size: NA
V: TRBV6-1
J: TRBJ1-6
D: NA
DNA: TGTGCCAGCAGTGAAAGGTTTGACAGCTATAATTCACCCCTCCACTTT
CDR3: CASSERFDSYNSPLHF

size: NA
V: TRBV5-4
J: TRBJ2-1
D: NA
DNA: TGTGCCAGCAGCTTGGGCTCCCTAGCAGGAGGGCCTTTCGATGAGCAGTTCTTC
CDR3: CASSLGSLAGGPFDEQFF

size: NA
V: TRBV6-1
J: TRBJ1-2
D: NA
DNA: TGTGCCAGCTCCCCTGGCGGGTCCTATGGCTACACCTTC
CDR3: CASSPGGSYGYTF

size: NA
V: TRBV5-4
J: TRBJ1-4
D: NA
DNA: TGTGCCAGCAGCTTAGGGGGGGCAAATGAAAAACTGTTTTTT
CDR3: CASSLGGANEKLFF

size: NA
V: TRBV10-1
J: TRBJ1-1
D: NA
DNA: TGCGCCAGCAGTGTTTGGGCAGGGAGGGCTTTCTTT
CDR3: CASSVWAGRAFF

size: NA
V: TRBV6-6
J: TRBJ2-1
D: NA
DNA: TGTGCCAGGAGGATCCGGGAGCTATCCTACAATGAGCAGTTCTTC
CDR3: CARRIRELSYNEQFF

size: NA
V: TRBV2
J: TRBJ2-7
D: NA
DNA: TGTGCCAGCAGTGTACGGGGGAGCTCCTACGAGCAGTACTTC
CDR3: CASSVRGSSYEQYF

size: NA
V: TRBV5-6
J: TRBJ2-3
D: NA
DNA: TGTGCCAGCAGCTGGGCAGGGAGCACAGATACGCAGTATTTT
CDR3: CASSWAGSTDTQYF

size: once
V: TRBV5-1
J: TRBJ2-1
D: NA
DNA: TGCGCCAGCAGCCTGAGACAGGGAGGCTACAATGAGCAGTTCTTC
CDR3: CASSLRQGGYNEQFF

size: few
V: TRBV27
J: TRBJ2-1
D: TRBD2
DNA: TGTGCCAGCAGTGCCTCTAGGGCGGGGGAAGGGCAGTTCTTC
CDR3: CASSASRAGEGQFF

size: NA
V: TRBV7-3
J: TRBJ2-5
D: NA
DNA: TGTGCCAGCAGCCCCGCCAGATCAGAGACCCAGTACTTC
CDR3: CASSPARSETQYF

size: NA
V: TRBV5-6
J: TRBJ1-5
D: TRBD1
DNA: TGTGCCAGCAGCTTGTACCGGGACAGGGCACTTTATAGCAATCAGCCCCAGCATTTT
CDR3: CASSLYRDRALYSNQPQHF

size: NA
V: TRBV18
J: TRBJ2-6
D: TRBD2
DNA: TGTGCCAGCTCACCCGGACTAGCGGGAGATGGGGCCAACGTCCTGACTTTC
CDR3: CASSPGLAGDGANVLTF

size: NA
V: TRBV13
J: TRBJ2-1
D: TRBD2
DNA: TGTGCCAGCAGCCCCCGTGGTAGCGGGAGTGATGAGGATGAGCAGTTCTTC
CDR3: CASSPRGSGSDEDEQFF

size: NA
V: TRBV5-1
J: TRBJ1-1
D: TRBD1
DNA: TGCGCCAGCAGCATAACACAGGGGACAACTGAAGCTTTCTTT
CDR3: CASSITQGTTEAFF

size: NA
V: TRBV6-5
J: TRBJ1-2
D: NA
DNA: TGTGCCAGCAGCCCCGTTGGGGGAGGCTATGGCTACACCTTC
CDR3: CASSPVGGGYGYTF

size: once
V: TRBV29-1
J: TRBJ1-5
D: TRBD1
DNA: TGCAGCGTTGCCGCCGGGACAGGAGGCCAGCCCCAGCATTTT
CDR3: CSVAAGTGGQPQHF

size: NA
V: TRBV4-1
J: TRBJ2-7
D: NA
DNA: TGCGCCAGCAGCCAAGTACCCGACGGGTCCTACGAGCAGTACTTC
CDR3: CASSQVPDGSYEQYF

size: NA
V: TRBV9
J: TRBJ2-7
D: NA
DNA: TGTGCCAGCAGCGTATTTCCCACCCCCTTTCGCTACGAGCAGTACTTC
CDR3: CASSVFPTPFRYEQYF

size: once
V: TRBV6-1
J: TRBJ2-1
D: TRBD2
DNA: TGTGCCAGCAGAAGCGGGGGCACCTACAATGAGCAGTTCTTC
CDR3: CASRSGGTYNEQFF

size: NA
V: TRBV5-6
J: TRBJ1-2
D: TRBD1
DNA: TGTGCCAGCATTTACAACAGGGGGAACTATGGCTACACCTTC
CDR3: CASIYNRGNYGYTF

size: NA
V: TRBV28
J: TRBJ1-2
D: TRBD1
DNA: TGTGTCTCCCAGGGGGCAAAGGGAGGGGCCTATGGCTACACCTTC
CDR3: CVSQGAKGGAYGYTF

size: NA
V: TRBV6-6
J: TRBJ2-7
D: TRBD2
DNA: TGTGCCAGCAGTTACGAGCGGGGGCCCCACTACGAGCAGTACTTC
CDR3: CASSYERGPHYEQYF

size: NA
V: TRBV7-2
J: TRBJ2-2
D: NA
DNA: TGTGCCAGCAGCTTAGGACTAGCCGGGGAGCTGTTTTTT
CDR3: CASSLGLAGELFF

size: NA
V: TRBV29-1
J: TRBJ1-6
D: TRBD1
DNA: TGCAGCGCACGACAGGGGGTTAATTCACCCCTCCACTTT
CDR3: CSARQGVNSPLHF

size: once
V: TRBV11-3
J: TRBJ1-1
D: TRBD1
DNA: TGTGCCAGCAGCTTAGAAGGGACAGGGGTGCCTGAAGCTTTCTTT
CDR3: CASSLEGTGVPEAFF